This T cell receptor beta chain was sequenced in a study of chemoradiotherapy in HPV16-positive cancers. Across the whole study: A couple of HPV16-positive patients' cells yielded candidate HPV-specific clones and common motifs. Study findings and constraints: Candidate HPV-specific clones and E7-related TCR motifs grew in tumor during treatment. In HPV16-positive patients, HPV-responsive T-cell expansion tracked better recurrence-free survival.

As for this clone: Its cognate antigen is unknown.

Repeated repertoire sampling spanned the course of chemoradiotherapy. Here immunoSEQ multiplex PCR was the method, and the copy in TCRdb shows in-frame clones only, minus some. The sample includes approximately 8,000 clones, about four fifths of them seen just once. CDR3 length equals 13 residues. V gave up 5 bases and J gave up 4 bases; unmatched junction bases: 4. CDR1 is LNHDA and CDR2 is SQIVND in the germline V gene (reference sequence). The sequence was obtained from a human donor with HPV-associated anogenital cancer. The starting material was blood, obtained from a patient who underwent chemoradiotherapy. The chain employs TRBV19 and TRBJ1-2, with 7 bases that match TRBD1. The CDR3, as DNA: TGTGCCAGTAGTCCACAGGGGAGCTATGGCTACACCTTC. This sequence encodes CASSPQGSYGYTF.